This is a list of T cell receptor beta chains from one sample in a study of graft-versus-host responses after intestinal transplantation. Antigens for these TCRs are unknown. Sequencing was performed with immunoSEQ multiplex PCR; in TCRdb, only in-frame clones are kept and a portion is missing. Of some 88,000 clones listed, more than 85% were seen once; the top ten hold more than 1.5%. This specimen was unstimulated CD8+ T cells sorted from spleen or lymph node cells, taken before intestinal transplant. Source of these receptors: a human donor who received an intestinal transplant. Each CDR3 is given with its conserved first and last residue. The D gene is left open where the match is weak. Where a row states a size, it is once, few, many or the class of an expanded clone; other rows omit it.

j_gene: TRBJ2-2; abundance: -; v_gene: TRBV10-2; d_gene: -; CDR3aa: CASSGGSGTGELFF; CDR3nt: TGCGCCAGCAGTGGGGGCAGCGGGACCGGGGAGCTGTTTTTT
j_gene: TRBJ2-2; abundance: -; v_gene: TRBV7-9; d_gene: TRBD1; CDR3aa: CASSETTGIFTGELFF; CDR3nt: TGTGCCAGCAGCGAAACGACAGGGATTTTCACCGGGGAGCTGTTTTTT
j_gene: TRBJ1-1; abundance: -; v_gene: TRBV19; d_gene: TRBD1; CDR3aa: CASSIGDRNTEAFF; CDR3nt: TGTGCCAGTAGTATAGGGGACAGGAACACTGAAGCTTTCTTT
j_gene: TRBJ1-2; abundance: -; v_gene: TRBV16; d_gene: TRBD1; CDR3aa: CASSQVPGQGLYGYTF; CDR3nt: TGTGCCAGCAGCCAAGTCCCGGGACAGGGACTCTATGGCTACACCTTC
j_gene: TRBJ1-2; abundance: -; v_gene: TRBV7-9; d_gene: -; CDR3aa: CASTRGEDYGYTF; CDR3nt: TGTGCCAGCACCCGGGGGGAAGATTATGGCTACACCTTC
j_gene: TRBJ1-2; abundance: -; v_gene: TRBV7-9; d_gene: -; CDR3aa: CASSLEVRQPNYGYTF; CDR3nt: TGTGCCAGCAGCCTTGAAGTCAGGCAGCCTAACTATGGCTACACCTTC
j_gene: TRBJ2-1; abundance: -; v_gene: TRBV11-2; d_gene: TRBD2; CDR3aa: CASSRPGLAGKSSYNEQFF; CDR3nt: TGTGCCAGCAGCCGACCGGGACTAGCGGGAAAAAGCTCCTACAATGAGCAGTTCTTC
j_gene: TRBJ1-1; abundance: once; v_gene: TRBV19; d_gene: -; CDR3aa: CASSVSGLPAPPYLFF; CDR3nt: TGTGCCAGTAGCGTATCCGGTCTGCCCGCGCCCCCTTATCTTTTCTTT
j_gene: TRBJ1-1; abundance: -; v_gene: TRBV27; d_gene: -; CDR3aa: CASSFLGRTEAFF; CDR3nt: TGTGCCAGCAGTTTTTTGGGGAGGACTGAAGCTTTCTTT
j_gene: TRBJ1-4; abundance: -; v_gene: TRBV29-1; d_gene: -; CDR3aa: CSVEGEDRQEEKLFF; CDR3nt: TGCAGCGTTGAAGGCGAGGACCGACAGGAGGAAAAACTGTTTTTT
j_gene: TRBJ1-2; abundance: -; v_gene: TRBV6-1; d_gene: TRBD1; CDR3aa: CASRTGTYGYTF; CDR3nt: TGTGCCAGCAGGACAGGGACGTATGGCTACACCTTC
j_gene: TRBJ1-1; abundance: -; v_gene: TRBV11-2; d_gene: TRBD1; CDR3aa: CASSLWAGGSGTEAFF; CDR3nt: TGTGCCAGCAGCTTATGGGCAGGGGGCTCGGGCACTGAAGCTTTCTTT
j_gene: TRBJ2-1; abundance: -; v_gene: TRBV15; d_gene: -; CDR3aa: CATSREGQAEQFF; CDR3nt: TGTGCCACCAGCAGAGAGGGTCAGGCTGAGCAGTTCTTC
j_gene: TRBJ2-7; abundance: -; v_gene: TRBV11-1; d_gene: TRBD2; CDR3aa: CASSLYRTSISYEQYF; CDR3nt: TGTGCCAGCAGCTTATACCGGACTAGCATCTCCTACGAGCAGTACTTC
j_gene: TRBJ1-2; abundance: -; v_gene: TRBV14; d_gene: -; CDR3aa: CASSPTGYPTFGGYTF; CDR3nt: TGTGCCAGCAGCCCTACAGGGTATCCCACCTTCGGGGGCTACACCTTC
j_gene: TRBJ1-2; abundance: -; v_gene: TRBV27; d_gene: -; CDR3aa: CASSLRGGGYGYTF; CDR3nt: TGTGCCAGCAGTTTGCGGGGAGGTGGGTATGGCTACACCTTC
j_gene: TRBJ1-5; abundance: -; v_gene: TRBV30; d_gene: -; CDR3aa: CAWTESGSNQPQHF; CDR3nt: TGTGCCTGGACCGAGTCGGGTAGCAATCAGCCCCAGCATTTT
j_gene: TRBJ2-7; abundance: -; v_gene: TRBV6-5; d_gene: -; CDR3aa: CASSARVNDYEQYF; CDR3nt: TGTGCCAGCAGTGCCCGGGTTAACGACTACGAGCAGTACTTC
j_gene: TRBJ1-5; abundance: -; v_gene: TRBV18; d_gene: TRBD1; CDR3aa: CASSHRDRTVNQPQHF; CDR3nt: TGTGCCAGCTCACACCGGGACAGAACTGTTAATCAGCCCCAGCATTTT
j_gene: TRBJ2-7; abundance: -; v_gene: TRBV6-1; d_gene: TRBD2; CDR3aa: CASIELAGGSLSYEQYF; CDR3nt: TGTGCCAGCATTGAACTAGCGGGGGGGTCCCTCTCCTACGAGCAGTACTTC
j_gene: TRBJ1-2; abundance: -; v_gene: TRBV19; d_gene: -; CDR3aa: CASSTARQAYGYTF; CDR3nt: TGTGCCAGTAGTACTGCTAGACAGGCGTATGGCTACACCTTC
j_gene: TRBJ1-2; abundance: once; v_gene: TRBV5-8; d_gene: -; CDR3aa: CASSSRGVPITNYGYTF; CDR3nt: TGTGCCAGCAGCTCGCGGGGGGTACCCATCACTAACTATGGCTACACCTTC
j_gene: TRBJ2-4; abundance: -; v_gene: TRBV5-8; d_gene: -; CDR3aa: CASIAGRSIWGNIQYF; CDR3nt: TGTGCCAGCATCGCGGGACGTTCAATCTGGGGAAACATTCAGTACTTC
j_gene: TRBJ1-5; abundance: -; v_gene: TRBV19; d_gene: -; CDR3aa: CASSIIVQGDQPQHF; CDR3nt: TGTGCCAGTAGTATAATCGTTCAGGGCGATCAGCCCCAGCATTTT
j_gene: TRBJ2-7; abundance: -; v_gene: TRBV7-9; d_gene: TRBD2; CDR3aa: CASRSGVTAYEQYF; CDR3nt: TGTGCCAGCAGGAGCGGGGTTACCGCCTACGAGCAGTACTTC
j_gene: TRBJ2-5; abundance: -; v_gene: TRBV13; d_gene: -; CDR3aa: CASSADSQETQYF; CDR3nt: TGTGCCAGCAGCGCGGACAGCCAAGAGACCCAGTACTTC
j_gene: TRBJ1-1; abundance: -; v_gene: TRBV5-6; d_gene: -; CDR3aa: CASSFDRMNTEAFF; CDR3nt: TGTGCCAGCAGTTTTGACAGAATGAACACTGAAGCTTTCTTT
j_gene: TRBJ2-3; abundance: -; v_gene: TRBV4-3; d_gene: -; CDR3aa: CASSPGLSTDTQYF; CDR3nt: TGCGCCAGCAGCCCCGGGTTAAGCACAGATACGCAGTATTTT
j_gene: TRBJ1-2; abundance: -; v_gene: TRBV4-3; d_gene: TRBD1; CDR3aa: CASSQDRYDPNYGYTF; CDR3nt: TGCGCCAGCAGTCAGGACAGGTATGATCCGAACTATGGCTACACCTTC
j_gene: TRBJ1-6; abundance: -; v_gene: TRBV27; d_gene: -; CDR3aa: CASGALAPLHF; CDR3nt: TGTGCCAGCGGGGCCCTGGCGCCCCTCCACTTT
j_gene: TRBJ2-3; abundance: -; v_gene: TRBV6-6; d_gene: -; CDR3aa: CASRTWGDTQYF; CDR3nt: TGTGCCAGTCGGACCTGGGGCGATACGCAGTATTTT
j_gene: TRBJ1-1; abundance: -; v_gene: TRBV7-9; d_gene: -; CDR3aa: CASSFTGPGNTEAFF; CDR3nt: TGTGCCAGCAGCTTTACAGGTCCGGGGAACACTGAAGCTTTCTTT
j_gene: TRBJ2-5; abundance: -; v_gene: TRBV9; d_gene: -; CDR3aa: CASSGQTLQETQYF; CDR3nt: TGTGCCAGCAGCGGACAGACTCTCCAGGAGACCCAGTACTTC
j_gene: TRBJ1-2; abundance: few; v_gene: TRBV6-5; d_gene: TRBD1; CDR3aa: CASSYGGGRGYTF; CDR3nt: TGTGCCAGCAGTTACGGAGGGGGCAGAGGCTACACCTTC
j_gene: TRBJ2-1; abundance: -; v_gene: TRBV7-6; d_gene: -; CDR3aa: CASSLTQANEQFF; CDR3nt: TGTGCCAGCAGCTTAACGCAGGCCAATGAGCAGTTCTTC
j_gene: TRBJ2-7; abundance: -; v_gene: TRBV14; d_gene: -; CDR3aa: CASSLGAYEQYF; CDR3nt: TGTGCCAGCAGCCTTGGAGCCTACGAGCAGTACTTC
j_gene: TRBJ2-5; abundance: -; v_gene: TRBV27; d_gene: -; CDR3aa: CASSARLDEYQETQYF; CDR3nt: TGTGCCAGCAGTGCCAGACTAGATGAATACCAAGAGACCCAGTACTTC
j_gene: TRBJ2-7; abundance: -; v_gene: TRBV7-2; d_gene: -; CDR3aa: CASSLDPGAAYEQYF; CDR3nt: TGTGCCAGCAGCTTAGACCCAGGGGCGGCCTACGAGCAGTACTTC
j_gene: TRBJ2-7; abundance: -; v_gene: TRBV27; d_gene: -; CDR3aa: CASSSGYEQYF; CDR3nt: TGTGCCAGCAGTTCCGGCTACGAGCAGTACTTC